This T cell receptor (beta chain) was sequenced during a study of vaccination and CD4 T cells after COVID-19. In this sample, this clonotype turned up a few times. Antigen specificity is unknown. Scientists ran DNA taken from cultured CD4+ T cells through the Oncomine TCR Beta short-read assay for sequencing. Genomic DNA from cultured CD4+ T cells was extracted. In TCRdb, the PCR reads were re-called with MiXCR into one record per CDR3 protein. The sample lists about 21,000 distinct CDR3 sequences, around 38% occurring once. With V trimmed by 0 bases and J by 4 bases, 3 bases remained unmatched. The CDR3 extends over 15 amino acids. Per the germline V gene, CDR1 is SGHNT and CDR2 is YYREEE (reference sequence). Treatment defined: roughly ten-day PBMC culture with coronavirus spike peptide pools or control peptides (ViraFEST assay). With peptide pools, ViraFEST first expanded antigen-specific T cells and afterwards sequenced their TCRs. Wells that each held 1.5 million to 2 million PBMCs were cultured with 9.5 to 10 IU/ml IL-2 and about 10 ug/ml peptide pools.

The sequence was obtained from a human donor who received a COVID-19 vaccine. The starting material was CD4+ T cells from blood, cultured in vitro, obtained before SARS-CoV-2 vaccination. The chain is built from TRBV5-4 and TRBJ2-3; 9 bases fit TRBD2. CDR3 DNA: TGTGCCAGCAGCTTGGGCGGGGGGGCATCAGATACGCAGTATTTT. Amino acids: CASSLGGGASDTQYF.